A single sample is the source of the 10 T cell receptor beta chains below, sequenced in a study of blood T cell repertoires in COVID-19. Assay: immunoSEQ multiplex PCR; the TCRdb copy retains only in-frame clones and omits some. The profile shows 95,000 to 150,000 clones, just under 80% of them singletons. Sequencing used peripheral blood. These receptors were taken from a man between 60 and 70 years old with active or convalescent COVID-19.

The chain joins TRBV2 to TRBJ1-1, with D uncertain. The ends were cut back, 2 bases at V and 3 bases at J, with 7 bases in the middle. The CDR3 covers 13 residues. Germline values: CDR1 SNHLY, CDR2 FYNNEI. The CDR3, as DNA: TGTGCCAGCAGTGAACGACGGGACACTGAAGCTTTCTTT. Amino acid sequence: CASSERRDTEAFF.

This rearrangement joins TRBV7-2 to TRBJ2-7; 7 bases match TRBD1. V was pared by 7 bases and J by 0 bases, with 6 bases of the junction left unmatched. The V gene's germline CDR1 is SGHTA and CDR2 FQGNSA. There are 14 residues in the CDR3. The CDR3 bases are TGTGCCAGCAAATCCGGGACAGCCTCCTACGAGCAGTACTTC. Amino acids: CASKSGTASYEQYF.

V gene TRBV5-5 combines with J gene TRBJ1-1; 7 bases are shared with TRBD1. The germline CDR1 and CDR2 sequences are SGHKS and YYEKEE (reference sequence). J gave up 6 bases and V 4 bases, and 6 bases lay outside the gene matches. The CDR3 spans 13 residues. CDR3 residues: CASSPGQRAEAFF. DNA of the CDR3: TGTGCCAGCAGCCCGGGACAGCGCGCTGAAGCTTTCTTT.

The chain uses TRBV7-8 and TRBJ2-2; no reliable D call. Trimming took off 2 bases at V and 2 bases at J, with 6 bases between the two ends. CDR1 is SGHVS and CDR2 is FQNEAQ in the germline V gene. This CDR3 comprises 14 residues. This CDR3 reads CASSLTVNTGELFF. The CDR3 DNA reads TGTGCCAGCAGCTTAACGGTTAACACCGGGGAGCTGTTTTTT. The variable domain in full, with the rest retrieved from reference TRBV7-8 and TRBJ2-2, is GAGVSQSPRYKVAKRGQDVALRCDPISGHVSLFWYQQALGQGPEFLTYFQNEAQLDKSGLPSDRFFAERPEGSVSTLKIQRTQQEDSAVYLCASSLTVNTGELFFGEGSRLTVL.

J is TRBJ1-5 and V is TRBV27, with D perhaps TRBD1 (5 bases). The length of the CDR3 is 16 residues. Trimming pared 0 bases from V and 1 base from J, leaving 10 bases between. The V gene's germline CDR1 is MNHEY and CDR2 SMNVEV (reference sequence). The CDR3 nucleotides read TGTGCCAGCAGTTTATCGGCGACAGAAAGCAATCAGCCCCAGCATTTT. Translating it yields CASSLSATESNQPQHF.

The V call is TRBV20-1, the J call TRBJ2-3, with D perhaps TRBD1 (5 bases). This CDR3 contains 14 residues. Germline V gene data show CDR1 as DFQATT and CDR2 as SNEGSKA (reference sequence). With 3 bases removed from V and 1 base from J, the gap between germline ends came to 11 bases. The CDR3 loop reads CSASFSRGTDTQYF. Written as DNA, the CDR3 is TGCAGTGCTAGTTTCTCCAGGGGCACAGATACGCAGTATTTT.

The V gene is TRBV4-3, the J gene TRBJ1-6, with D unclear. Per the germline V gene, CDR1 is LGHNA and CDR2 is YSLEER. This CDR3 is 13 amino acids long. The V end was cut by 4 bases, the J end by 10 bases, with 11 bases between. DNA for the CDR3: TGCGCCAGCAGCCTGGGCGGGGAATCACCCCTCCACTTT. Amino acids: CASSLGGESPLHF.

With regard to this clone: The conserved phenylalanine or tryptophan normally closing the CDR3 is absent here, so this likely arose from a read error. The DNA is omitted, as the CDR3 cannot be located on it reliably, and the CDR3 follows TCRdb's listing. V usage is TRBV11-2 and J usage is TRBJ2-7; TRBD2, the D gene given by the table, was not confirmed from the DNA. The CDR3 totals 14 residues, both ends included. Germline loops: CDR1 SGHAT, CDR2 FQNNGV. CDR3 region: CASSSISGSGILAL.

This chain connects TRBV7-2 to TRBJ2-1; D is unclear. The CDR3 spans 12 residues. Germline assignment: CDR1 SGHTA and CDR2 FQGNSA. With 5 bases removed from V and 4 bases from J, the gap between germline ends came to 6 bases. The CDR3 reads CASSQKYNEQFF. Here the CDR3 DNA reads TGTGCCAGCAGCCAGAAATACAATGAGCAGTTCTTC.

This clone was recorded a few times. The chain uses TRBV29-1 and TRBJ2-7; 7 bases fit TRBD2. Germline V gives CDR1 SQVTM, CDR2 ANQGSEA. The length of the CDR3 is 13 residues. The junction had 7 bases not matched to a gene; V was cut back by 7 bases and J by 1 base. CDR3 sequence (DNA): TGCAGCGCCAGGACTAGTCTTTCCTACGAGCAGTACTTC. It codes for CSARTSLSYEQYF.